The T cell receptor (beta chain) described here comes from a study of blood T cell repertoires in COVID-19. The wider study: COVID-19 samples from acute and convalescent phases originated in the United States, Italy and Spain. T cells, B-cell-depleted T cells, or PBMCs provided the cDNA or gDNA that served as material.

Authors' data handling: Reference gene primer amplification gave nucleated cell count estimates. Assay used: immunoSEQ multiplex PCR; TCRdb lists only in-frame clones, some missing. V, J and clone size are those of that table, while D and trimming were read from the DNA. The sample yields 100,000 to 120,000 clones, about 85% seen once. CDR1 MNHEY and CDR2 SMNVEV come from the germline V gene (reference sequence). The trim removed 7 bases at V and 5 bases at J, leaving 6 bases unmatched. CDR3 length: 14 residues. This clonotype was obtained from a middle-aged man with acute or convalescent COVID-19. This sequence joins TRBV27 and TRBJ2-2, with TRBD1 identical over 8 bases. Sequences were obtained from peripheral blood. The CDR3 DNA reads as TGTGCCAGCACCACAGGGGGTCGGACCGGGGAGCTGTTTTTT. It yields the protein CASTTGGRTGELFF.